This T cell receptor (beta chain) was captured by sequencing in a study of T cells in localized non-small cell lung cancer. The study's findings and limits: Adjacent lung tissue had a median around 50 of the top 100 clones found in the tumor. Only one tumor region went through sequencing, so heterogeneity may still be there. Uninvolved adjacent lung, not tumor, had the highest T cell clonality.

On this clone: Its antigen is not identified.

Using immunoSEQ multiplex PCR, the repertoire was profiled, and TCRdb retains in-frame clones only, with some absent. The sample yields roughly 84,000 clones, 88% seen once. The origin of this receptor is a woman aged 35 to 69 with stage I squamous cell lung carcinoma. This specimen was peripheral blood, taken before any cancer treatment.

This CDR3 is CASSVAPGMNTEAFF. The CDR3 DNA reads as TGTGCCAGCAGCGTAGCCCCGGGGATGAACACTGAAGCTTTCTTT. V usage is TRBV9 and J usage is TRBJ1-1; D is unclear. Germline CDR1 reads SGDLS; CDR2 reads YYNGEE. V gave up 0 bases and J gave up 0 bases, with 9 bases separating them. The CDR3 length is 15 residues.